These 11 T cell receptor beta chains were sequenced from one sample in a study of T cells in Graves' hyperthyroidism and ophthalmopathy. RNA transcripts were the template for amplifying TCR beta CDR3 regions. HTBI primers were the set used in a first-round RT-PCR of the TCR CDR3. TCRdb processed the multiplex PCR reads anew with MiXCR; each CDR3 protein has one entry. The sample yields roughly 420,000 distinct CDR3 sequences, around 14% seen once. The sequenced sample consisted of blood. The receptors originated from a woman aged 18-29 years with Graves' hyperthyroidism.

This chain joins TRBV7-3 and TRBJ2-7; 7 bases fit TRBD1. The junction had 5 bases not matched to a gene; V was cut back by 9 bases and J by 6 bases. Germline lookup yields CDR1 SGHTA and CDR2 FQGTGA. CDR3 length: 11 residues. CDR3 coding DNA: TGTGCCAGGGGGACAGTATTCGAGCAGTACTTC. Amino acids: CARGTVFEQYF.

The sample holds many counts of this clonotype. The chain has TRBV7-2 and TRBJ1-1; 7 nucleotides match TRBD1. This CDR3 is 14 amino acids long. Unmatched junction bases numbered 3, after V lost 4 bases and J lost 1 base. Per germline, CDR1 SGHTA and CDR2 FQGNSA. The CDR3 DNA is TGTGCCAGCAGCTGGACAGGCTGGAACACTGAAGCTTTCTTT. Its translation: CASSWTGWNTEAFF.

The chain joins TRBV29-1 to TRBJ2-5; 11 positions match TRBD2. The CDR3 runs to 16 residues. V dropped 6 bases and J dropped 2; count of bases not matched to a gene: 11. Germline CDR1 reads SQVTM; CDR2 reads ANQGSEA. The CDR3 spells CSVAPTSGSVQETQYF. CDR3 sequence (DNA): TGCAGCGTAGCCCCTACTAGCGGGAGTGTACAAGAGACCCAGTACTTC.

Ten or more counts support this clonotype. The J gene is TRBJ1-1, the V gene TRBV7-9, with D perhaps matching TRBD1 (5 bases). Trimming stripped 5 bases from V and 2 bases from J, with 15 bases between. The CDR3 consists of 15 residues. Germline CDR1 and CDR2: SEHNR and FQNEAQ (reference sequence). As DNA, the CDR3 is TGTGCCAGCAGCCTGGGACCCCTTCTCAACACTGAAGCTTTCTTT. This sequence encodes CASSLGPLLNTEAFF.

The table lists this clonotype with a few counts. The chain couples TRBV6-5 to TRBJ1-1; D gene ambiguous. This CDR3 is 12 amino acids long. From germline, CDR1 is MNHEY and CDR2 SVGAGI. V lost 0 bases and J 9 bases, leaving 8 bases between the germline ends. The CDR3 DNA reads TGTGCCAGCAGTTACTCTCGGGGAAAAGCTTTCTTT. Translation: CASSYSRGKAFF.

This clonotype has only a few counts. A much larger clone differs from this one at a single base, so this may be a read error. The chain is built from TRBV20-1 and TRBJ1-1; 7 bases fit TRBD1. CDR3 length equals 14 residues. CDR1 is DFQATT and CDR2 is SNEGSKA in the germline V gene (reference sequence). The CDR3 is CSATGDRLNTGAFF. CDR3 DNA sequence: TGCAGTGCTACAGGGGACAGATTGAACACTGGAGCTTTCTTT.

This clonotype has a handful of counts. The V call is TRBV28, the J call TRBJ1-4, with TRBD1 matching over 7 bases. The CDR3 extends over 16 amino acids. Losses at the gene ends were 3 bases for V and 5 bases for J; bases not matched to a gene: 9. Germline V gene lookup returns CDR1 MDHEN and CDR2 SYDVKM. The CDR3 here is CASSLLTGARNEKLFF. The CDR3 region has the DNA TGTGCCAGCAGTTTGCTTACAGGGGCGCGAAATGAAAAACTGTTTTTT.

The V call is TRBV5-4, the J call TRBJ1-4; tentatively, D is TRBD1 (6 bases). Germline CDR1 reads SGHNT; CDR2 reads YYREEE (reference sequence). The CDR3 runs to 15 residues. With 0 bases removed from V and 10 bases from J, the gap between germline ends came to 16 bases. CDR3 DNA: TGTGCCAGCAGCTTGGCCGGTCAGGGGCTGGGAAAACTGTTTTTT. It encodes CASSLAGQGLGKLFF.

This clonotype appeared a few times. J is TRBJ2-5 and V is TRBV25-1; D possibly corresponds to TRBD1 (7 bases). There are 16 residues in the CDR3. With 0 bases removed from V and 1 base from J, the gap between germline ends came to 12 bases. The germline CDR1 and CDR2 sequences are MGHDK and SYGVNS. The chain's CDR3 is CASSEYAGGRQETQYF. DNA of the CDR3: TGTGCCAGCAGTGAATATGCAGGGGGGCGCCAAGAGACCCAGTACTTC. The whole variable domain, filled in from reference TRBV25-1 and TRBJ2-5, reads EADIYQTPRYLVIGTGKKITLECSQTMGHDKMYWYQQDPGMELHLIHYSYGVNSTEKGDLSSESTVSRIRTEHFPLTLESARPSHTSQYLCASSEYAGGRQETQYFGPGTRLLVL.

This clonotype was detected a few times. V and J are TRBV5-1 and TRBJ1-1; TRBD1 matches at 11 bases. The germline V gene encodes CDR1 SGHRS and CDR2 YFSETQ. J gave up 6 bases and V 3 bases, and 4 bases lay outside the gene matches. This CDR3 comprises 14 residues. CDR3 sequence: CASSWPGQGAEAFF. The CDR3 DNA sequence: TGCGCCAGCAGCTGGCCGGGACAGGGGGCTGAAGCTTTCTTT.

This clonotype was counted ten times or more. V and J are TRBV10-3 and TRBJ2-7, with 11 bases identical to TRBD1. The ends lost 2 bases at V and 4 bases at J; junction bases unmatched: 4. The germline V gene encodes CDR1 ENHRY and CDR2 SYGVKD. The CDR3 has 15 amino acids. This chain's CDR3 is CAISEGQGASYEQYF. Written as DNA, the CDR3 is TGTGCCATCAGTGAGGGACAGGGGGCATCTTACGAGCAGTACTTC.